The text below deals with one TCR beta chain. Its antigen is not known. Each CDR3 protein gets one entry after TCRdb re-called the 5' RACE reads with MiXCR. The sample carries hundreds of thousands of distinct CDR3 sequences, 20% to 25% recorded once. This sample was included in a study of CD8 T cells in ankylosing spondylitis. Study findings and constraints: There was a TCR beta motif, made of eight highly homologous variants, that appeared characteristic of ankylosing spondylitis blood.

This clonotype was obtained from a female donor with ankylosing spondylitis or in good health (not recorded which). Source material: blood, either unsorted or a sorted T cell fraction (not recorded which).

CDR3 coding DNA: TGTGCCAGCTCTAACCGTGGGAGCCTCGGAGGCTCTGGGGCCAACGTCCTGACTTTC. Encoded protein: CASSNRGSLGGSGANVLTF. This chain uses TRBV6-2 or TRBV6-3 with TRBJ2-6; D might be TRBD2 (5 bases). Trimming shortened V by 8 bases and J by 0 bases, and 23 bases separated the two germline ends. The V gene's germline CDR1 is MNHEY and CDR2 SVGEGT. This CDR3 contains 19 residues.